These 10 T cell receptor beta chains came from one sample sequenced in a study of blood T cell repertoires in COVID-19. Sequencing was performed with immunoSEQ multiplex PCR; in TCRdb, only in-frame clones are kept and a portion is missing. This sample yields about 230,000 clones, of which around four fifths are seen a single time; 2% to 3% belongs to the top ten. The sample taken for sequencing was peripheral blood. All receptors come from a woman aged 65 to 85 with active or convalescent COVID-19.

This sequence joins TRBV30 and TRBJ2-7, with unresolved D. Germline values: CDR1 GTSNPN, CDR2 SVGIG (reference sequence). V gave up 1 base and J gave up 4 bases, with 8 bases separating them. The length of the CDR3 is 12 residues. CDR3 sequence reads: CAWSGPLYEQYF. CDR3 in DNA: TGTGCCTGGAGTGGTCCCCTTTACGAGCAGTACTTC. Together with reference TRBV30 and TRBJ2-7, the CDR3 gives the full variable domain: SQTIHQWPATLVQPVGSPLSLECTVEGTSNPNLYWYRQAAGRGLQLLFYSVGIGQISSEVPQNLSASRPQDRQFILSSKKLLLSDSGFYLCAWSGPLYEQYFGPGTRLTVT.

This clone showed up just once. The CDR3: CAWSVGQGVGQFF. The DNA for the CDR3 is TGTGCCTGGAGTGTAGGCCAGGGGGTAGGGCAGTTCTTC. The V and J genes are TRBV30 and TRBJ2-1; the match to TRBD1 covers 7 bases. Trimming at V came to 0 bases and at J to 12 bases, leaving 8 bases not matched to a gene. Looked up from germline, CDR1 is GTSNPN and CDR2 is SVGIG (reference sequence). CDR3 size: 13 residues. The full variable domain, completed using reference TRBV30 and TRBJ2-1, is SQTIHQWPATLVQPVGSPLSLECTVEGTSNPNLYWYRQAAGRGLQLLFYSVGIGQISSEVPQNLSASRPQDRQFILSSKKLLLSDSGFYLCAWSVGQGVGQFFGPGTRLTVL.

The rearrangement links TRBV28 to TRBJ2-2, with D perhaps matching TRBD2 (6 bases). CDR3 size: 16 residues. Germline V gives CDR1 MDHEN, CDR2 SYDVKM. The V and J ends lost 8 bases and 2 bases respectively, with 18 bases between them. The CDR3: CASVVAGTPNTGELFF. The CDR3 DNA reads TGTGCCAGCGTAGTGGCGGGGACCCCCAACACCGGGGAGCTGTTTTTT.

The chain employs TRBV7-2 and TRBJ2-1, with D perhaps matching TRBD1 (6 bases). Germline V gene data show CDR1 as SGHTA and CDR2 as FQGNSA. The V and J ends lost 5 bases and 2 bases respectively, with 10 bases between them. The CDR3 contains 14 residues. CDR3 amino acids: CASSPGAAYNEQFF. The CDR3 nucleotides are TGTGCCAGCAGCCCAGGGGCTGCCTACAATGAGCAGTTCTTC.

The chain uses TRBV9 and TRBJ2-2, with D possibly matching TRBD2 (6 bases). The CDR3 runs to 15 residues. Trimming removed 3 bases from V and 4 bases from J, with 13 bases in between. Germline V gene sequence: CDR1 SGDLS, CDR2 YYNGEE. In DNA form, the CDR3 reads TGTGCCAGCAGCGCCGGGACTTACTCCACCGGGGAGCTGTTTTTT. The encoded protein is CASSAGTYSTGELFF.

This sequence joins TRBV10-2 and TRBJ2-1; weak D call: TRBD2 (5 bases). Trimming removed 10 bases from V and 5 bases from J, with 18 bases in between. The CDR3 has 14 residues. The germline V gene has CDR1 WSHSY and CDR2 SAAADI. The CDR3 bases are TGCGCCACCGAAATACCGGGAATCGACAATGAGCAGTTCTTC. It codes for CATEIPGIDNEQFF.

The J gene is TRBJ2-5, the V gene TRBV20-1; D possibly corresponds to TRBD1 (5 bases). The CDR3 is made up of 13 amino acids. Per the germline V gene, CDR1 is DFQATT and CDR2 is SNEGSKA (reference sequence). With 3 bases removed from V and 4 bases from J, the gap between germline ends came to 12 bases. The CDR3 region is CSASTQGTETQYF. The CDR3 region has the DNA TGCAGTGCTAGTACGCAGGGAACAGAGACCCAGTACTTC.

This clone came up a few times. The rearrangement links TRBV7-9 to TRBJ1-5; the D gene is possibly TRBD1 (6 bases). The CDR3 runs 13 residues. Trimming stripped 4 bases from V and 7 bases from J, with 11 bases between. Germline V lookup: CDR1 SEHNR, CDR2 FQNEAQ (reference sequence). CDR3 nucleotide sequence: TGTGCCAGCAGCTCCACAGGGACCCAGCCCCAGCATTTT. Protein: CASSSTGTQPQHF.

This chain joins TRBV11-2 and TRBJ2-2; 12 nucleotides align to TRBD2. In germline, CDR1 is SGHAT, CDR2 FQNNGV. The ends lost 2 bases at V and 2 bases at J; junction bases unmatched: 3. This CDR3 spans 17 amino acids. This CDR3 reads CASSLQTSGGNTGELFF. The CDR3 bases are TGTGCCAGCAGCTTACAGACTAGCGGGGGTAACACCGGGGAGCTGTTTTTT.

The rearrangement joins TRBV15 to TRBJ2-5; TRBD2 is a possible D gene (5 bases). The CDR3 loop spans 13 amino acids. V lost 1 base and J lost 4, with 7 bases in between. CDR1 and CDR2 from the germline V gene are LNHNV and YYDKDF (reference sequence). The CDR3 is CATSRVGGETQYF. In nucleotides, the CDR3 is TGTGCCACCAGCAGAGTCGGAGGAGAGACCCAGTACTTC.